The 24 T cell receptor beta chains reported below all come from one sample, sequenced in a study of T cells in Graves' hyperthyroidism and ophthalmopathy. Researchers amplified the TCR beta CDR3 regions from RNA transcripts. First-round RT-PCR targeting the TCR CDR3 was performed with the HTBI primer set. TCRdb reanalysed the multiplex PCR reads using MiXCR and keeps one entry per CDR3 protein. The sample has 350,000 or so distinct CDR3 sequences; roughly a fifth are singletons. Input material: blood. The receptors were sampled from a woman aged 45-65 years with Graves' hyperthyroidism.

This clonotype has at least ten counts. DNA of the CDR3: TGTGCCAGCAGTGCGCGACAGGGGTGGGGCACTGAAGCTTTCTTT. It yields the protein CASSARQGWGTEAFF. This rearrangement joins TRBV6-1 to TRBJ1-1; 8 bases are a match to TRBD1. The junction had 8 bases not matched to a gene; V was cut back by 4 bases and J by 4 bases. This CDR3 comprises 15 residues. CDR1 is MNHNS, CDR2 SASEGT, per germline.

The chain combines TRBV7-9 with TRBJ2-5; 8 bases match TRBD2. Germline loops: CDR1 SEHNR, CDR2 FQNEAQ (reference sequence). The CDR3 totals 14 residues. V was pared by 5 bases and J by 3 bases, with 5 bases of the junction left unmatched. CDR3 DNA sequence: TGTGCCAGCAGCCCAGCAGCGGGGGAAGAGACCCAGTACTTC. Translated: CASSPAAGEETQYF.

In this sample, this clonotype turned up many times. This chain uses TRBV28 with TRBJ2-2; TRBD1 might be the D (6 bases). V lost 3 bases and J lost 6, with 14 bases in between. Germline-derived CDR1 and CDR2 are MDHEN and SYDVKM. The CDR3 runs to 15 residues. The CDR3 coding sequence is TGTGCCAGCAGTTTCCGGGACATAAGGGCCGGGGAGCTGTTTTTT. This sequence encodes CASSFRDIRAGELFF.

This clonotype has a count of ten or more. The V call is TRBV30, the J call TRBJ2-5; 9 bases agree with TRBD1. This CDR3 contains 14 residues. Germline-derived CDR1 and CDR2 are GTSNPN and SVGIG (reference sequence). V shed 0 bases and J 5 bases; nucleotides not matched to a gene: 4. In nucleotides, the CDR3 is TGTGCCTGGAGTGTAGGGACAGGGACGGAGACCCAGTACTTC. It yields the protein CAWSVGTGTETQYF.

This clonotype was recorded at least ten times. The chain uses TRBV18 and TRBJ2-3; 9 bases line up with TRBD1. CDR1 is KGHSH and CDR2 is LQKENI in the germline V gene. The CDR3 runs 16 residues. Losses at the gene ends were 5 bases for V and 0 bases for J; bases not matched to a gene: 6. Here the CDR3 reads CASSTRTGASTDTQYF. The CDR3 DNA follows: TGTGCCAGCTCAACTCGGACAGGGGCCAGCACAGATACGCAGTATTTT.

As DNA, the CDR3 is TGTGCCTGGAGTAGCCCCCTAGACGGTTACAATGAGCAGTTCTTC. This encodes CAWSSPLDGYNEQFF. The V and J genes are TRBV30 and TRBJ2-1; D call uncertain. The V end lost 2 bases, the J end lost 4 bases, and 15 bases lay between the germline ends. The CDR3 length is 15 residues. Germline V gene lookup returns CDR1 GTSNPN and CDR2 SVGIG (reference sequence).

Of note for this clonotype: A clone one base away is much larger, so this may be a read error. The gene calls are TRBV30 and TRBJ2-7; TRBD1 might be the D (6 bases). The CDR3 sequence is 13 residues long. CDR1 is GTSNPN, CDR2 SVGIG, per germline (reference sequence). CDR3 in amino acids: CTWSKSSRGEQYF. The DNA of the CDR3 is TGTACCTGGAGTAAAAGTAGCAGGGGCGAGCAGTACTTC.

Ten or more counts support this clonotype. The CDR3 reads CASSSRRSNTEAFF. The CDR3 DNA reads as TGTGCCAGCAGTTCTCGACGGTCGAACACTGAAGCTTTCTTT. The J gene is TRBJ1-1, the V gene TRBV12-3 or TRBV12-4; D remains unclear. CDR3 length: 14 residues. Trimming took 4 bases from V and 1 from J, leaving 10 bases between them.

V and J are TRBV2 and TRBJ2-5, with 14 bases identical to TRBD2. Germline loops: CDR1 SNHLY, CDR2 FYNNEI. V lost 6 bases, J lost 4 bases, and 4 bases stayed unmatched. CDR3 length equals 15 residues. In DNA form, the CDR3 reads TGTGCCAGCAGGGCTGGACTAGCGGGGGGAGAGACCCAGTACTTC. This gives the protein CASRAGLAGGETQYF.

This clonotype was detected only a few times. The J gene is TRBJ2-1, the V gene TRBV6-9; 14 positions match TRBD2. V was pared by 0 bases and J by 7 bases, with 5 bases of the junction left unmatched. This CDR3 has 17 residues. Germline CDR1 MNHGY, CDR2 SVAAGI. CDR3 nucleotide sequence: TGTGCCAGCAGTTATTCGCGGAGGACTAGCGGGAGGAATGAGCAGTTCTTC. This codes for CASSYSRRTSGRNEQFF.

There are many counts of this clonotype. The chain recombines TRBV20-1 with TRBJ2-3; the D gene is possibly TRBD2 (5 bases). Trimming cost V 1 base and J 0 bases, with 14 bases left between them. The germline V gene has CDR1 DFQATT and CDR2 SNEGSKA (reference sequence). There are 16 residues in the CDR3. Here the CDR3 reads CSARGGVAQSTDTQYF. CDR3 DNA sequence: TGCAGTGCTAGAGGGGGAGTAGCGCAGAGCACAGATACGCAGTATTTT.

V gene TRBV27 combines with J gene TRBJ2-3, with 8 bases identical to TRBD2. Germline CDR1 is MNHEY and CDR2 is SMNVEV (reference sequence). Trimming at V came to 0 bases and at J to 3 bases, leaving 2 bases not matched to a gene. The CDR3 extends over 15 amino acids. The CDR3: CASSLSSGITDTQYF. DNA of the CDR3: TGTGCCAGCAGTTTATCTAGCGGGATAACAGATACGCAGTATTTT.

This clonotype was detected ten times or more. CDR3 amino acids: CSAAALGLGGYTF. The CDR3 DNA reads TGCAGCGCAGCGGCCCTAGGTTTAGGTGGCTACACCTTC. The gene calls are TRBV20-1 and TRBJ1-2, with unresolved D. This CDR3 comprises 13 residues. Germline V gene data show CDR1 as DFQATT and CDR2 as SNEGSKA (reference sequence).

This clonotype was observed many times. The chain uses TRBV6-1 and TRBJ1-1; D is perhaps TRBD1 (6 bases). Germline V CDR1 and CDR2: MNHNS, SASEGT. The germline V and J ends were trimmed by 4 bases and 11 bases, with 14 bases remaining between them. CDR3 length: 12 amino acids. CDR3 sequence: CASSGGGQGAFF. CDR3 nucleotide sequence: TGTGCCAGCAGTGGCGGGGGCCAGGGTGCTTTCTTT.

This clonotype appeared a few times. Here the CDR3 reads CASSGAVGNEKLFF. The CDR3 DNA sequence: TGTGCCAGTAGTGGGGCAGTTGGTAATGAAAAACTGTTTTTT. This chain joins TRBV28 and TRBJ1-4; D might be TRBD1 (5 bases). CDR3 size: 14 residues. Trimming left V 9 bases short and J 4 bases short, with 15 bases between. Germline CDR1 reads MDHEN; CDR2 reads SYDVKM. Complete variable domain (other parts from reference TRBV28 and TRBJ1-4): DVKVTQSSRYLVKRTGEKVFLECVQDMDHENMFWYRQDPGLGLRLIYFSYDVKMKEKGDIPEGYSVSREKKERFSLILESASTNQTSMYLCASSGAVGNEKLFFGSGTQLSVL.

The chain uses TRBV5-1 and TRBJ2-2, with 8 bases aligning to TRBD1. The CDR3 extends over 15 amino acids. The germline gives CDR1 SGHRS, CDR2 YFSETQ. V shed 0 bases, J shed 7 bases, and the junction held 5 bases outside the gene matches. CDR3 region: CASSLAQGAIGELFF. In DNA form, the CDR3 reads TGCGCCAGCAGCTTGGCCCAGGGGGCCATCGGGGAGCTGTTTTTT. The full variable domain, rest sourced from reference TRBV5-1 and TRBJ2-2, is KAGVTQTPRYLIKTRGQQVTLSCSPISGHRSVSWYQQTPGQGLQFLFEYFSETQRNKGNFPGRFSGRQFSNSRSEMNVSTLELGDSALYLCASSLAQGAIGELFFGEGSRLTVL.

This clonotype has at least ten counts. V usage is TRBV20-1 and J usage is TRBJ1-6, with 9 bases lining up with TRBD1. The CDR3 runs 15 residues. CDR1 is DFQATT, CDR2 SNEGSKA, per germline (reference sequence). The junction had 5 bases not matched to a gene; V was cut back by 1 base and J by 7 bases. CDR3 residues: CSARVVQGANSPLHF. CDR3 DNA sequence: TGCAGTGCTAGAGTGGTACAGGGGGCGAATTCACCCCTCCACTTT.

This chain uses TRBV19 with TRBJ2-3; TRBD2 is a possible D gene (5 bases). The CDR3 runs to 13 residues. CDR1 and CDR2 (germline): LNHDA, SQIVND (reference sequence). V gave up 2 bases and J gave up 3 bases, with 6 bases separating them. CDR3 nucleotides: TGTGCCAGTAGTATAAGCGGAACAGATACGCAGTATTTT. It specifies CASSISGTDTQYF.

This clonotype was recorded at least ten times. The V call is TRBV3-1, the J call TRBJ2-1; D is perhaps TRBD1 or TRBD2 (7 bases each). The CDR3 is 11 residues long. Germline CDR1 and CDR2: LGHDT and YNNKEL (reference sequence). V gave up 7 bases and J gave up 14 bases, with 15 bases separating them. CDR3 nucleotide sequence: TGTGCCAGCACCAGGGGGAGGGACGAGTTCTTC. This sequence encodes CASTRGRDEFF.

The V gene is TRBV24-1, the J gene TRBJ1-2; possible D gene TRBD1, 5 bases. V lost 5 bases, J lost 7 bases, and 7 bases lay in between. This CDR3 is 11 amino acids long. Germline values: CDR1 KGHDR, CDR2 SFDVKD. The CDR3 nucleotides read TGTGCCACCAGTGGGGGGTTTGGCTACACCTTC. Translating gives CATSGGFGYTF.

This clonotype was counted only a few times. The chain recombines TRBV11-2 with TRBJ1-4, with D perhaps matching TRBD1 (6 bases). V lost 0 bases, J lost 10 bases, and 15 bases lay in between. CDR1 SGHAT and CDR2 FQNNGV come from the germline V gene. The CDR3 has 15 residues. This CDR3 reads CASSLDRGPWGKLFF. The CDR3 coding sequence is TGTGCCAGCAGCTTAGATCGGGGGCCCTGGGGAAAACTGTTTTTT.

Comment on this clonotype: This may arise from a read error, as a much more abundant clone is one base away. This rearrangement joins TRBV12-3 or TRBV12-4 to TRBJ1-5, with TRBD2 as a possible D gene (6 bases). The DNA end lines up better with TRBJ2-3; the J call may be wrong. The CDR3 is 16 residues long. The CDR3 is CASSFGGRRFNQPQYF. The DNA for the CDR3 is TGTGCCAGCAGTTTCGGGGGAAGAAGGTTCAATCAGCCCCAGTATTTT.

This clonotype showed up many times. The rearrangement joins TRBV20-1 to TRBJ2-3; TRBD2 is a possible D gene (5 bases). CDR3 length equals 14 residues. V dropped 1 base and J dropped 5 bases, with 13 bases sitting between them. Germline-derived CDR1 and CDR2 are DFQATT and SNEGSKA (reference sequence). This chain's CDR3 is CSARVASAGDTQYF. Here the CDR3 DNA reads TGCAGTGCTAGAGTAGCTAGTGCGGGAGATACGCAGTATTTT.

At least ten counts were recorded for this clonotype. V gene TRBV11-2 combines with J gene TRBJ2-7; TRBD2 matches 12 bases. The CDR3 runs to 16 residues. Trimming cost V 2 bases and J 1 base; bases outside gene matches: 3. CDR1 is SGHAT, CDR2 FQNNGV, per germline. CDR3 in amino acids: CASSLFTSGRSYEQYF. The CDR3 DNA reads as TGTGCCAGCAGCTTATTCACTAGCGGGAGGTCCTACGAGCAGTACTTC.